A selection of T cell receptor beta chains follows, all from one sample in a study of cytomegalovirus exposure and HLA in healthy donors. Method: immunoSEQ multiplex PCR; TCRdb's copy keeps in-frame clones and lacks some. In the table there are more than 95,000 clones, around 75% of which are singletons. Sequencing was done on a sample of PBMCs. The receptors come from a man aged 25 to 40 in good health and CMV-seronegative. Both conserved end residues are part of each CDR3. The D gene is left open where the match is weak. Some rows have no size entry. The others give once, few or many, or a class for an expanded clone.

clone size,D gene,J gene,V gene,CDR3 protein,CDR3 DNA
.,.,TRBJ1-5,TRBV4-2,CASSQDYTGTQPQHF,TGTGCCAGCAGCCAAGATTACACAGGGACTCAGCCCCAGCATTTT
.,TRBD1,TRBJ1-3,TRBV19,CASSTGDSPGSLNTIYF,TGTGCCAGTAGTACCGGGGACAGCCCCGGCTCCCTGAACACCATATATTTT
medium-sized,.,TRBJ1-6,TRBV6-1,CASMTDNSPLHF,TGTGCCAGCATGACAGATAATTCACCCCTCCACTTT
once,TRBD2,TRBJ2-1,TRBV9,CASSVGLAVTYNEQFF,TGTGCCAGCAGCGTAGGCCTAGCGGTCACCTACAATGAGCAGTTCTTC
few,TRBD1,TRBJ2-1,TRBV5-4,CASSLRDRGHEQFF,TGTGCCAGCAGCTTGAGGGACAGGGGGCATGAGCAGTTCTTC
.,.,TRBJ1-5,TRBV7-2,CASSLGRFLDQPQHF,TGTGCCAGCAGCTTAGGGCGGTTCCTAGATCAGCCCCAGCATTTT
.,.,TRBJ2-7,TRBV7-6,CASTQMGASEQYF,TGTGCCAGCACCCAGATGGGAGCTAGCGAGCAGTACTTC
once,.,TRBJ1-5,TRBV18,CASSPGQNQPQHF,TGTGCCAGCTCACCGGGGCAGAATCAGCCCCAGCATTTT
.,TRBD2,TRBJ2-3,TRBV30,CAWSVSGGWADTQYF,TGTGCCTGGAGCGTTAGCGGGGGGTGGGCAGATACGCAGTATTTT
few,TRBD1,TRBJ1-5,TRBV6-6,CASSPGQAVGQPQHF,TGTGCCAGCAGCCCCGGACAGGCAGTAGGTCAGCCCCAGCATTTT
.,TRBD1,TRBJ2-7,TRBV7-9,CASSLGGQASYEQYF,TGTGCCAGCAGCTTGGGGGGACAGGCCTCCTACGAGCAGTACTTC
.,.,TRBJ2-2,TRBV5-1,CASSLGHRTNTGELFF,TGCGCCAGCAGCTTGGGGCACAGGACGAACACCGGGGAGCTGTTTTTT